These 14 T cell receptor beta chains came from one sample sequenced in a study of Graves' ophthalmopathy and Graves' hyperthyroidism. RNA transcripts were the template, and TCR beta CDR3 regions were amplified from them. Second-round multiplex PCR came after first-round RT-PCR with HTBI primers. MiXCR, run by TCRdb on the multiplex PCR reads, gives a single entry per CDR3 protein. The table includes just over 400,000 distinct CDR3 sequences, around 21% detected once. Specimen: peripheral blood. These receptors were collected from a woman in her late teens or twenties with stable Graves' hyperthyroidism.

The sample holds many counts of this clonotype. The chain carries TRBV11-3 and TRBJ1-2; D is possibly TRBD1 (5 bases). V gave up 3 bases and J gave up 1 base, with 24 bases separating them. CDR1 is SGHNT and CDR2 is YENEEA in the germline V gene. The CDR3 has 19 residues. Here the CDR3 reads CASSFRGRDRYRYNYGYTF. In DNA form, the CDR3 reads TGTGCCAGCAGCTTTAGGGGCCGGGATCGGTATCGGTATAACTATGGCTACACCTTC.

There are many counts of this clonotype. The chain has TRBV6-5 and TRBJ1-2, with a weak D call TRBD1 (5 bases). This CDR3 spans 11 amino acids. Germline V lookup: CDR1 MNHEY, CDR2 SVGAGI. V was clipped by 7 bases and J by 7 bases, with 10 bases between them. CDR3 sequence: CASTGTGGYTF. CDR3 in DNA: TGTGCCAGCACCGGGACTGGTGGCTACACCTTC.

There are many counts of this clonotype. This rearrangement joins TRBV6-5 to TRBJ2-7, with a tentative D call TRBD1 (5 bases). Trimming cost V 2 bases and J 5 bases, with 16 bases left between them. CDR3 length equals 15 residues. The germline V gene encodes CDR1 MNHEY and CDR2 SVGAGI. CDR3 region: CASSYRPSQGHEQYF. The CDR3 bases are TGTGCCAGCAGTTACCGGCCTTCCCAGGGCCACGAGCAGTACTTC.

The chain has TRBV30 and TRBJ1-6; tentatively, D is TRBD1 (5 bases). V shed 4 bases and J shed 6 bases, with 10 bases lying between them. The CDR3 has 13 residues. Germline loops: CDR1 GTSNPN, CDR2 SVGIG (reference sequence). The CDR3 spells CAWKAGSNSPLHF. The CDR3 DNA reads as TGTGCCTGGAAGGCAGGGTCTAATTCACCCCTCCACTTT.

The J gene is TRBJ1-1, the V gene TRBV12-3 or TRBV12-4; no clear D. The CDR3 covers 13 residues. The germline V and J ends were trimmed by 7 bases and 1 base, with 10 bases remaining between them. The CDR3 sequence: CASILQRNTEAFF. CDR3 in DNA: TGTGCCAGCATACTACAACGGAACACTGAAGCTTTCTTT.

This clonotype was seen at least ten times. The chain links TRBV20-1 to TRBJ2-5; D remains unclear. Trimming stripped 3 bases from V and 4 bases from J, with 9 bases between. Per germline, CDR1 DFQATT and CDR2 SNEGSKA (reference sequence). CDR3 length: 12 residues. As DNA, the CDR3 is TGCAGTGCTAGCCTTATGGGAGAGACCCAGTACTTC. Protein: CSASLMGETQYF.

This clonotype has just a few counts. The chain carries TRBV10-3 and TRBJ1-5; D is possibly TRBD1 (6 bases). The CDR3 sequence is 14 residues long. Deletions cut 5 bases from V and 4 bases from J, with 12 bases between. Germline V gene lookup returns CDR1 ENHRY and CDR2 SYGVKD. The CDR3 is CAISSGGRNQPQHF. The CDR3 DNA is TGTGCCATCAGTTCGGGGGGCAGAAATCAGCCCCAGCATTTT.

CDR3 DNA: TGTGCCAGCAGTTTAGCCCCCGGGAACACTGAAGCTTTCTTT. It encodes CASSLAPGNTEAFF. The rearrangement uses TRBV12-3 or TRBV12-4 and TRBJ1-1, with D unclear. The CDR3 spans 14 residues. V lost 0 bases to trimming and J lost 1 base, with 6 bases between them.

In this sample, this clonotype turned up many times. The V gene is TRBV11-2, the J gene TRBJ1-2; no clear D. The ends were cut back, 5 bases at V and 5 bases at J, with 12 bases in the middle. Looked up from germline, CDR1 is SGHAT and CDR2 is FQNNGV. The CDR3 length is 13 residues. This chain's CDR3 is CASSPNPGYGYTF. DNA of the CDR3: TGTGCCAGCAGCCCAAACCCGGGATATGGCTACACCTTC.

This rearrangement joins TRBV6-5 to TRBJ1-5, with D unclear. CDR3 length: 17 amino acids. Trimming stripped 0 bases from V and 4 bases from J, with 16 bases between. Germline V CDR1 and CDR2: MNHEY, SVGAGI. CDR3 in amino acids: CASSYSLRAVGNQPQHF. The CDR3 DNA reads as TGTGCCAGCAGTTACTCCTTACGGGCCGTCGGGAATCAGCCCCAGCATTTT.

This clonotype was seen at least ten times. The chain employs TRBV12-3 or TRBV12-4 and TRBJ2-7, with D possibly matching TRBD2 (6 bases). V was clipped by 6 bases and J by 0 bases, with 21 bases between them. The CDR3 is made up of 17 amino acids. DNA of the CDR3: TGTGCCAGCAGCCATGACTTTCTAGCGAGACGCTCCTACGAGCAGTACTTC. This translates into CASSHDFLARRSYEQYF.

The sample holds one count of this clonotype. One end of the junction fails to match germline, which may point to a read error. The chain links TRBV6-1 to TRBJ2-7; 7 bases align to TRBD2. CDR3 length equals 15 residues. Germline V lookup: CDR1 MNHNS, CDR2 SASEGT. CDR3 amino acids: CASSEAWDYPYEQCF. The DNA for the CDR3 is TGTGCCAGCAGTGAAGCCTGGGACTACCCCTATGAGCAGTGCTTC.

This clonotype was detected ten times or more. V gene TRBV6-1 combines with J gene TRBJ1-5; D remains unclear. V lost 0 bases, J lost 2 bases, and 11 bases lay in between. The CDR3 is 16 amino acids. CDR1 is MNHNS, CDR2 SASEGT, per germline. The CDR3 is CASSEAHGWGNQPQHF. For the CDR3, the DNA is TGTGCCAGCAGTGAAGCACACGGATGGGGCAATCAGCCCCAGCATTTT.

V usage is TRBV6-5 and J usage is TRBJ2-5; TRBD2 agrees at 10 bases. The length of the CDR3 is 15 residues. V shed 0 bases and J 9 bases; nucleotides not matched to a gene: 7. The germline V gene encodes CDR1 MNHEY and CDR2 SVGAGI. CDR3 in DNA: TGTGCCAGCAGTTACTCGCCTAGCGGGAGCGGGTCCCAGTACTTC. It codes for CASSYSPSGSGSQYF.